The 9 T cell receptor beta chains below were found in one sample sequenced in a study of identical twins. TCRdb processed the 5' RACE reads anew with MiXCR; each CDR3 protein has one entry. In the table there are 300,000 to 400,000 distinct CDR3 sequences, approximately 13% of which are singletons. The same specimen was also included in a second study, on yellow fever vaccine responses in identical twins.

Input material: CD8+ T cells sorted from blood. These receptors came from a woman younger than 35 in good health.

This clonotype was counted many times. CDR3 region: CASSINTIADYNEQFF. The CDR3 DNA is TGTGCCAGCAGCATAAATACGATCGCAGATTACAATGAGCAGTTCTTC. This chain links TRBV12-3 or TRBV12-4 with TRBJ2-1, with D hard to call. The length of the CDR3 is 16 residues. V was cut by 6 bases and J by 4 bases, with 19 bases left in between.

In this sample, this clonotype turned up many times. The V gene is TRBV6-2 or TRBV6-3, the J gene TRBJ1-2; TRBD1 matches 7 bases. V was clipped by 2 bases and J by 8 bases; unmatched bases: 5. The germline CDR1 and CDR2 sequences are MNHEY and SVGEGT. This CDR3 has 13 residues. The CDR3 DNA reads TGTGCCAGCAGTTACGAGGGGGCGGAAGGCTACACCTTC. Translation: CASSYEGAEGYTF.

V is TRBV2 and J is TRBJ2-7, with TRBD2 matching over 13 bases. The CDR3 contains 16 residues. V shed 2 bases and J 1 base; nucleotides not matched to a gene: 2. Germline lookup yields CDR1 SNHLY and CDR2 FYNNEI. CDR3 in DNA: TGTGCCAGCAGTGAATTGGGACTAGCGGGATCCTACGAGCAGTACTTC. As protein: CASSELGLAGSYEQYF.

The table lists this clonotype with a few counts. This chain joins TRBV6-5 and TRBJ2-5; D is ambiguous. In germline, CDR1 is MNHEY, CDR2 SVGAGI. The CDR3 has 15 amino acids. Between the trimmed V and J ends, which lost 0 bases and 1 base, there was a span of 9 bases. The CDR3 reads CASSYSTRVQETQYF. DNA for the CDR3: TGTGCCAGCAGTTACTCGACGAGAGTCCAAGAGACCCAGTACTTC.

The chain combines TRBV6-2 or TRBV6-3 with TRBJ2-7, with 8 positions matching TRBD1. This CDR3 comprises 14 residues. Unmatched junction bases numbered 7, after V lost 4 bases and J lost 5 bases. Germline V gene sequence: CDR1 MNHEY, CDR2 SVGEGT. Here the CDR3 reads CASSSDRVIDEQYV. DNA of the CDR3: TGTGCCAGCAGTTCGGACAGGGTCATCGACGAGCAGTACGTC.

This clonotype was seen more than once but under ten times. The chain couples TRBV7-9 to TRBJ2-3; D remains ambiguous. Germline V gene lookup returns CDR1 SEHNR and CDR2 FQNEAQ (reference sequence). The CDR3 has 15 residues. Trimming removed 2 bases at V and 2 bases at J, with 11 bases between. The CDR3 DNA reads as TGTGCCAGCAGCTTAAGCGAGAAGACCACAGATACGCAGTATTTT. As protein: CASSLSEKTTDTQYF.

This clonotype was detected only a few times. The rearrangement links TRBV7-9 to TRBJ1-6; D remains unclear. V lost 7 bases and J 5 bases, leaving 18 bases between the germline ends. The CDR3 is 16 amino acids. Germline V gene sequence: CDR1 SEHNR, CDR2 FQNEAQ (reference sequence). In nucleotides, the CDR3 is TGTGCCAGCACCTCGGGTCCGGGTAGTAATAATTCACCCCTCCACTTT. Protein: CASTSGPGSNNSPLHF.

This clonotype occurred a few times. CDR3 nucleotide sequence: TGCAGCGTATTTCCGGGGAGGGGGAGCTCCTACAATGAGCAGTTCTTC. Its translation: CSVFPGRGSSYNEQFF. The rearrangement joins TRBV29-1 to TRBJ2-1; D possibly corresponds to TRBD2 (7 bases). V lost 6 bases, J lost 0 bases, and 18 bases lay in between. Looked up from germline, CDR1 is SQVTM and CDR2 is ANQGSEA. This CDR3 region has 16 residues.

This clonotype occurred many times. This chain links TRBV12-3 or TRBV12-4 with TRBJ2-1, with a possible D match to TRBD1 (5 bases). This CDR3 is built from 12 residues. Trimming cost V 5 bases and J 5 bases, with 7 bases left between them. The CDR3 sequence is CASSPTDNEQFF. Here the CDR3 DNA reads TGTGCCAGCAGTCCGACAGACAATGAGCAGTTCTTC.